Each of the 18 T cell receptor beta chains below was sequenced from the same sample in a study of blood T cells in healthy people across ages. Together with a sample-barcoded 5' primer, a J-beta primer mix was included in a second PCR lasting about 7 to 11 cycles. TCRdb processed the 5' RACE reads anew with MiXCR; each CDR3 protein has one entry. Here the sample spans approximately 900,000 distinct CDR3 sequences, under 50% being singletons. The sample comprised blood. The origin of the receptors is a man aged 30 to 45 in good health.

The chain has TRBV30 and TRBJ2-6; D not resolved. Germline CDR1 and CDR2: GTSNPN and SVGIG (reference sequence). There are 11 residues in the CDR3. V gave up 4 bases and J gave up 4 bases, with 2 bases separating them. The CDR3 is CAWTGANVLTF. CDR3 in DNA: TGTGCCTGGACGGGGGCCAACGTCCTGACTTTC.

V gene TRBV7-2 combines with J gene TRBJ1-5; a possible D gene is TRBD1 (5 bases). V was shortened by 4 bases and J by 2 bases, with 12 bases between the two germline ends. The CDR3 spans 15 residues. Per the germline V gene, CDR1 is SGHTA and CDR2 is FQGNSA. In DNA form, the CDR3 reads TGTGCCAGCAGCTCGGGGGACGGACGCAATCAGCCCCAGCATTTT. Translating gives CASSSGDGRNQPQHF.

CDR3: CASTTQPAGGSNEQFF. The CDR3 DNA is TGTGCCAGCACCACTCAGCCAGCGGGGGGAAGCAATGAGCAGTTCTTC. The chain joins TRBV7-2 to TRBJ2-1; 9 nucleotides match TRBD2. The CDR3 sequence is 16 residues long. Germline V gene lookup returns CDR1 SGHTA and CDR2 FQGNSA. The V gene end was trimmed by 7 bases and the J gene end by 6 bases; junction bases not matched to a gene: 13.

This clonotype was seen a few times. V and J are TRBV10-3 and TRBJ2-7, with TRBD2 matching over 7 bases. The germline V gene encodes CDR1 ENHRY and CDR2 SYGVKD. The CDR3 length is 15 residues. V was pared by 6 bases and J by 3 bases, with 11 bases of the junction left unmatched. The CDR3 region has the DNA TGTGCCATCAGCCTGGGGGGGAATGGGGGCTACGAGCAGTACTTC. Amino acids: CAISLGGNGGYEQYF.

The chain carries TRBV10-3 and TRBJ2-1; unclear D gene. V was cut by 9 bases and J by 5 bases, with 2 bases left in between. Germline CDR1 and CDR2: ENHRY and SYGVKD. The length of the CDR3 is 9 residues. This CDR3 is CAIDNEQFF. In nucleotides, the CDR3 is TGTGCCATAGACAATGAGCAGTTCTTC.

In its sample, this clonotype is medium-sized. For the CDR3, the DNA is TGTGCCAGCAGCTTAGGGACTAGCGGGGGGTACAATGAGCAGTTCTTC. Translated, it gives CASSLGTSGGYNEQFF. V and J are TRBV7-3 and TRBJ2-1, with 15 nucleotides matching TRBD2. CDR1 SGHTA and CDR2 FQGTGA come from the germline V gene. The CDR3 has 16 residues. Trimming took 2 bases from V and 4 from J; bases not matched to a gene: 0.

In this sample, this clonotype turned up many times. The gene calls are TRBV4-3 and TRBJ2-1; maybe TRBD2 (5 bases). Trimming cost V 0 bases and J 0 bases, with 12 bases left between them. The CDR3 runs to 17 residues. The germline V gene encodes CDR1 LGHNA and CDR2 YSLEER. The CDR3 region is CASSQDLEGSSYNEQFF. The CDR3 coding sequence is TGCGCCAGCAGCCAAGATCTGGAAGGGAGCTCCTACAATGAGCAGTTCTTC.

The rearrangement uses TRBV2 and TRBJ2-7; the D gene is possibly TRBD1 (6 bases). Germline CDR1 and CDR2: SNHLY and FYNNEI. The CDR3 has 14 amino acids. V was pared by 11 bases and J by 0 bases, with 17 bases between. CDR3 residues: CAGRQDAYSYEQYF. The CDR3 DNA sequence: TGTGCCGGGAGACAGGACGCGTACTCCTACGAGCAGTACTTC. Using reference TRBV2 and TRBJ2-7 for the parts outside the CDR3, the full variable domain is EPEVTQTPSHQVTQMGQEVILRCVPISNHLYFYWYRQILGQKVEFLVSFYNNEISEKSEIFDDQFSVERPDGSNFTLKIRSTKLEDSAMYFCAGRQDAYSYEQYFGPGTRLTVT.

The chain couples TRBV5-6 to TRBJ1-2; the D gene is possibly TRBD1 (5 bases). CDR1 is SGHDT and CDR2 is YYEEEE in the germline V gene. The CDR3 sequence is 16 residues long. With 0 bases removed from V and 4 bases from J, the gap between germline ends came to 16 bases. The CDR3, as DNA: TGTGCCAGCAGCTTGGCCAGGGCAGGACCAATCTATGGCTACACCTTC. It translates to CASSLARAGPIYGYTF.

J is TRBJ1-2 and V is TRBV27, with D possibly being TRBD1 (5 bases). Trimming took 5 bases from V and 8 from J, leaving 12 bases between them. Germline V CDR1 and CDR2: MNHEY, SMNVEV (reference sequence). The CDR3 runs to 12 residues. Written as DNA, the CDR3 is TGTGCCAGCAGTGGGACCCCATTGGGCTACACCTTC. The encoded protein is CASSGTPLGYTF.

This chain uses TRBV6-5 with TRBJ2-2, with 7 nucleotides matching TRBD2. Germline lookup yields CDR1 MNHEY and CDR2 SVGAGI. J gave up 7 bases and V 0 bases, and 5 bases lay outside the gene matches. The CDR3 sequence is 15 residues long. DNA for the CDR3: TGTGCCAGCAGTTACTCAGTGAGCGGGGACGGGGAGCTGTTTTTT. This sequence encodes CASSYSVSGDGELFF.

The chain joins TRBV14 to TRBJ2-1, with a tentative D call TRBD2 (7 bases). Trimming took 4 bases from V and 0 from J, leaving 16 bases between them. This CDR3 is built from 17 residues. CDR1 and CDR2 from the germline V gene are SGHDN and FVKESK. CDR3 loop: CASSLGAGAPSYNEQFF. CDR3 coding DNA: TGTGCCAGCAGCCTCGGGGCGGGGGCCCCCTCCTACAATGAGCAGTTCTTC.

V and J are TRBV3-1 and TRBJ2-7; 7 bases are shared with TRBD2. V shed 7 bases, J shed 11 bases, and the junction held 11 bases outside the gene matches. Germline V gene sequence: CDR1 LGHDT, CDR2 YNNKEL (reference sequence). The CDR3 contains 12 residues. CDR3 region: CASTMLGGVKYF. Written as DNA, the CDR3 is TGTGCCAGCACCATGCTGGGGGGGGTCAAGTACTTC.

Of note for this clonotype: A read error may be the cause here, since a much bigger clone is one base away. CDR3 bases: TGTGCCGGCAGCTTAGCAGGGGTGTCAGATACGCAGTATTTT. It yields the protein CAGSLAGVSDTQYF. This chain links TRBV7-3 with TRBJ2-3; perhaps TRBD1 as D (6 bases). Germline lookup yields CDR1 SGHTA and CDR2 FQGTGA. CDR3 length: 14 residues.

This clonotype has ten or more counts. This sequence joins TRBV20-1 and TRBJ2-7; D gene unclear. CDR1 and CDR2 (germline): DFQATT, SNEGSKA (reference sequence). The CDR3 consists of 13 residues. V was pared by 8 bases and J by 2 bases, with 16 bases between. This CDR3 reads CSIPMTPTYEQYF. The CDR3 bases are TGCAGTATTCCCATGACGCCAACCTACGAGCAGTACTTC.

This clonotype was seen a handful of times. V and J are TRBV5-1 and TRBJ1-1, with 10 nucleotides matching TRBD1. The CDR3 spans 14 residues. With V trimmed by 3 bases and J by 5 bases, 4 bases remained unmatched. Germline lookup yields CDR1 SGHRS and CDR2 YFSETQ. The CDR3 protein is CASSSGQGRTEAFF. The CDR3 DNA sequence: TGCGCCAGCAGCTCGGGACAGGGGAGAACTGAAGCTTTCTTT.

This clonotype was detected ten times or more. The rearrangement joins TRBV7-9 to TRBJ2-7; D gene uncertain. Germline V gene lookup returns CDR1 SEHNR and CDR2 FQNEAQ (reference sequence). The CDR3 sequence is 13 residues long. Trimming shortened V by 1 base and J by 9 bases, and 13 bases separated the two germline ends. The CDR3 DNA reads TGTGCCAGCAGCTTAGGTTCCACTCCCGGGCAGTACTTC. This encodes CASSLGSTPGQYF.

Only a few counts were recorded for this clonotype. The chain recombines TRBV13 with TRBJ2-3; D remains ambiguous. Per germline, CDR1 PRHDT and CDR2 FYEKMQ (reference sequence). The CDR3 runs 15 residues. V lost 5 bases to trimming and J lost 0 bases, with 12 bases between them. CDR3 loop: CASSPSTSSTDTQYF. The CDR3 DNA sequence: TGTGCCAGCAGCCCTAGTACGTCTAGCACAGATACGCAGTATTTT.